This record covers a single TCR beta chain. The data stem from a study of blood T cell repertoires in COVID-19. Turning to the study itself: Some COVID-19 samples were acute and others convalescent; all came from the United States, Italy and Spain. The analysed material was cDNA or gDNA that came from T cells, B-cell-depleted T cells, or PBMCs.

In the authors' workflow: Amplification of reference gene primers provided the estimated nucleated cell counts. Generated by immunoSEQ multiplex PCR, the TCRdb table keeps only in-frame clones and is missing some. The DNA gave D and trimming, while V, J and clone size come from that table. Of approximately 50,000 clones in the sample, 85% to 90% were seen once. CDR1 and CDR2 from the germline V gene are SGHDT and YYEEEE. This CDR3 is 14 amino acids long. With V trimmed by 4 bases and J by 4 bases, 6 bases remained unmatched. The receptor's source is a human donor in a cohort sampled during active COVID-19. The V and J genes are TRBV5-6 and TRBJ1-1, with 8 bases fitting TRBD1. The sample consisted of peripheral blood. Here the CDR3 DNA reads TGTGCCAGCAGCGATTGGGACAGGACCACTGAAGCTTTCTTT. This gives the protein CASSDWDRTTEAFF.